Listed below are T cell receptor beta chains from one sample, sequenced in a study of somatic mutations in cytotoxic T cells in rheumatoid arthritis. Some clones are missing from TCRdb's copy, which holds only in-frame ones; the method was immunoSEQ multiplex PCR. The data contain more than 15,000 clones, 65% to 75% of them singletons. The source material was CD8+ T cells sorted from blood. The source of these receptors is a man aged 55-75 years in good health. CDR3s include the opening cysteine and the closing phenylalanine or tryptophan. Each record gives: J gene, clone size, V gene, D gene, CDR3 DNA, CDR3 protein. A D gene is named only where the DNA matches it firmly. Where a row states a size, it is once, few, many or the class of an expanded clone; other rows omit it.

>TRBJ1-1|.|TRBV11-1|.
TGTGCCAGCAGCTTATTTCAGGGCGGAGCTGAAGCTTTCTTT
CASSLFQGGAEAFF
>TRBJ2-5|.|TRBV9|.
TGTGCCAGCGGCGTAGGGGACAACCCACAAGAGACCCAGTACTTC
CASGVGDNPQETQYF
>TRBJ2-2|.|TRBV5-4|.
TGTGCCAGCAGCTTTTCAGGGATCACCGGGGAGCTGTTTTTT
CASSFSGITGELFF
>TRBJ2-7|.|TRBV13|TRBD2
TGTGCCAGCAGCTTAAAACTAGCGGGGATGTACTTC
CASSLKLAGMYF
>TRBJ1-4|.|TRBV4-3|.
TGCGCCAGCAGCAAGATTCTTGGGAGCAATGAAAAACTGTTTTTT
CASSKILGSNEKLFF
>TRBJ2-7|.|TRBV29-1|TRBD2
TGCAGCGTTGAGGGACTAGGGAATAATTTGTACGAGCAGTACTTC
CSVEGLGNNLYEQYF
>TRBJ2-5|medium-sized|TRBV7-9|TRBD1
TGTGCCAGCAACTCGGGACAGTTCGAGACCCAGTACTTC
CASNSGQFETQYF
>TRBJ2-1|.|TRBV7-2|TRBD2
TGTGCCAGCAGCCTCCGCCCTAGCGGGGTATACAATGAGCAGTTCTTC
CASSLRPSGVYNEQFF
>TRBJ1-1|.|TRBV11-1|.
TGTGCCAGCAGCCCCCGAAATCAGAAAGCTTTCTTT
CASSPRNQKAFF
>TRBJ2-1|.|TRBV4-3|.
TGCGCCAGCAGCCAAGAGCTAGGTGGGTACTACAATGAGCAGTTCTTC
CASSQELGGYYNEQFF
>TRBJ1-1|once|TRBV9|.
TGTGCCAGCAGCGAGGGACACCCGGACACTGAAGCTTTCTTT
CASSEGHPDTEAFF
>TRBJ2-3|.|TRBV6-5|.
TGTGCCAGCAGTCACGGAGGGCCTAGCACAGATACGCAGTATTTT
CASSHGGPSTDTQYF
>TRBJ1-5|.|TRBV10-3|.
TGTGCCATCAGTGAGTCGCGGTCTAGCAATCAGCCCCAGCATTTT
CAISESRSSNQPQHF
>TRBJ2-1|.|TRBV11-2|TRBD1
TGTGCCAGCAGCCCCCGGGACAGCCGCAATGAGCAGTTCTTC
CASSPRDSRNEQFF
>TRBJ1-2|.|TRBV29-1|TRBD1
TGCAGCGTTATAACCCCCGGGACAGGGTCTCTTGGCTACACCTTC
CSVITPGTGSLGYTF
>TRBJ1-2|.|TRBV5-5|TRBD1
TGTGCCAGCAGCTTAAAACAGGGGACCGGCTATGGCTACACCTTC
CASSLKQGTGYGYTF
>TRBJ2-3|.|TRBV4-3|.
TGCGCCAGCAGCCAAGATTGGACGACTGGAGGGGATACGCAGTATTTT
CASSQDWTTGGDTQYF
>TRBJ2-1|.|TRBV9|TRBD2
TGTGCCAGCAGCGTTCGGACTAGCGGGCTCTACAATGAGCAGTTCTTC
CASSVRTSGLYNEQFF
>TRBJ1-5|.|TRBV6-5|.
TGTGCCAGCAGTTACTCGAAACGGGGTAGCAATCAGCCCCAGCATTTT
CASSYSKRGSNQPQHF
>TRBJ2-5|.|TRBV5-8|.
TGTGCCAGCAGCCTGGGGCAGGGAACTGCGGAGACCCAGTACTTC
CASSLGQGTAETQYF
>TRBJ2-7|.|TRBV19|.
TGTGCCAGTAGTATTCGGTCGACAGGTTACTACGAGCAGTACTTC
CASSIRSTGYYEQYF
>TRBJ1-2|.|TRBV7-9|.
TGTGCCAGCAGCTTGGACATCAATCTTAACTATGGCTACACCTTC
CASSLDINLNYGYTF
>TRBJ2-7|.|TRBV4-1|TRBD2
TGCGCCAGCAGCCAAGTAAGGACTAGCGGGGCTTACGAGCAGTACTTC
CASSQVRTSGAYEQYF
>TRBJ1-5|.|TRBV6-6|.
TGTGCCAGCAGTTACTCGGGCCAGGGCAATCAGCCCCAGCATTTT
CASSYSGQGNQPQHF
>TRBJ2-1|once|TRBV9|TRBD2
TGTGCCAGCAGCGTAGGAATAGCGGGAGTCCATGAGCAGTTCTTC
CASSVGIAGVHEQFF
>TRBJ2-1|.|TRBV27|.
TGTGCCAGCAGTTTCACTAGCCCCAACAATGAGCAGTTCTTC
CASSFTSPNNEQFF
>TRBJ2-7|.|TRBV4-3|.
TGCGCCAGCAGCCAAGCAGGGGCTAGCCACGAGCAGTACTTC
CASSQAGASHEQYF
>TRBJ2-2|.|TRBV19|.
TGTGCCACCAGCAGGGGGGCTGGCTCCGGGGAGCTGTTTTTT
CATSRGAGSGELFF
>TRBJ2-2|once|TRBV6-1|.
TGTGCCAGCAGCCCCAGGAGGGGCAGGTCCGGGGAGCTGTTTTTT
CASSPRRGRSGELFF
>TRBJ2-3|once|TRBV11-2|.
TGTGCCAGCAGCTTCCACCCCGACAGGCTCGATGTTACGCAGTATTTT
CASSFHPDRLDVTQYF
>TRBJ2-7|.|TRBV5-6|.
TGTGCCAGCAGCTTGCCTCGAGGAAACGAGCAGTACTTC
CASSLPRGNEQYF
>TRBJ1-2|.|TRBV7-9|.
TGTGCCAGCAGCTTATCACTCTATGGCTACACCTTC
CASSLSLYGYTF
>TRBJ2-1|.|TRBV5-8|.
TGTGCCAGCAGACGGCAGGCGTCCCTCGAGCAGTTCTTC
CASRRQASLEQFF
>TRBJ2-3|medium-sized|TRBV29-1|TRBD2
TGCAGCGTTGAAGTGGCTAGCGGATTACCAGATACGCAGTATTTT
CSVEVASGLPDTQYF
>TRBJ1-1|.|TRBV4-1|.
TGCGCCAGCAGGTCGTTGAACACTGAAGCTTTCTTT
CASRSLNTEAFF
>TRBJ1-5|.|TRBV6-6|TRBD1
TGTGCCAGCAGCCTGGGACAGGGGGCTGGTCAGCCCCAGCATTTT
CASSLGQGAGQPQHF
>TRBJ2-7|.|TRBV7-9|TRBD2
TGTGCCAGCAGCTTGATCACTAGCGGGGGGCCCTTGTGCTTC
CASSLITSGGPLCF
>TRBJ2-2|.|TRBV6-5|TRBD2
TGTGCCAGCAGCCTAGGACTAGCGGGAGGGCGTGAGCTGTTTTTT
CASSLGLAGGRELFF
>TRBJ2-7|.|TRBV19|TRBD1
TGTGCCAGTAGTATCGACAGGGGCTACGAGCAGTACTTC
CASSIDRGYEQYF
>TRBJ1-3|once|TRBV2|.
TGTGCCAGCAGTGATTTGACAGTTGGAAACACCATATATTTT
CASSDLTVGNTIYF
>TRBJ2-4|.|TRBV7-6|TRBD2
TGTGCCAGCAGCCTCGGGGGGGGCCTAGCCAAAAACATTCAGTACTTC
CASSLGGGLAKNIQYF
>TRBJ2-2|.|TRBV19|TRBD2
TGTGCCAGTAGGGCCCCGCGGGAGGTGGTAACCGGGGAGCTGTTTTTT
CASRAPREVVTGELFF
>TRBJ2-1|.|TRBV28|TRBD1
TGTGCCAGCAGCCGGGACAGTGTCTCCCCCGGATACAATGAGCAGTTCTTC
CASSRDSVSPGYNEQFF
>TRBJ2-7|.|TRBV2|TRBD1
TGTGCCAGCGGACAGGTCTCCTACGAGCAGTACTTC
CASGQVSYEQYF
>TRBJ2-1|few|TRBV9|.
TGTGCCAGCAGCTCTCGACTCTACAATGAGCAGTTCTTC
CASSSRLYNEQFF
>TRBJ2-3|.|TRBV18|.
TGTGCCAGCTCACAAACGACAGACCCGAGCACAGATACGCAGTATTTT
CASSQTTDPSTDTQYF
>TRBJ1-4|.|TRBV6-5|TRBD1
TGTGCCAGCAGCTCACTGGACAGGGGAGATGAAAAACTGTTTTTT
CASSSLDRGDEKLFF
>TRBJ2-7|.|TRBV5-4|TRBD1
TGTGCCAGCAGCTTGGGACAGGGCTCCTACGAGCAGTACTTC
CASSLGQGSYEQYF
>TRBJ2-7|.|TRBV10-3|TRBD2
TGTGCCATCAGTGAGTCGGATTTAGCGGGAGTGGTGTCCTACGAGCAGTACTTC
CAISESDLAGVVSYEQYF
>TRBJ2-1|.|TRBV7-2|TRBD2
TGTGCCAGCAGCTTAGGTCTAGCGGGAGCCTCCATACTTAATGAGCAGTTCTTC
CASSLGLAGASILNEQFF
>TRBJ1-6|.|TRBV5-6|TRBD1
TGTGCCAGCAGCTTGGGGGCAGGGGGGATTCCACCCCTCCACTTT
CASSLGAGGIPPLHF
>TRBJ2-3|.|TRBV2|TRBD2
TGTGCCAGCAGATCGGGACTAGCGGGCACAGATACGCAGTATTTT
CASRSGLAGTDTQYF
>TRBJ2-5|.|TRBV27|.
TGTGCCAGCAGTCCTCCGGGATTACAGGAGACCCAGTACTTC
CASSPPGLQETQYF
>TRBJ2-2|.|TRBV19|.
TGTGCCAGTAGGGCACGGGGCACCGGGGAGCTGTTTTTT
CASRARGTGELFF
>TRBJ2-7|once|TRBV2|TRBD2
TGTGCCAGCAGTGGCGGGGGCGAGCAGTACTTC
CASSGGGEQYF
>TRBJ1-3|medium-sized|TRBV4-1|.
TGCGCCAGCAGCCAAGTCTCTGGCGGAAACACCATATATTTT
CASSQVSGGNTIYF
>TRBJ2-3|.|TRBV7-6|TRBD1
TGTGCCAGCAGCTCAGAGACAGGGGGCGGGGGAGATACGCAGTATTTT
CASSSETGGGGDTQYF
>TRBJ2-5|.|TRBV5-1|.
TGCGCCAGCAGCTTGGCCGGGAAGGTAGAGACCCAGTACTTC
CASSLAGKVETQYF
>TRBJ2-7|.|TRBV6-5|TRBD2
TGTGCCAGCAGTACCAGCGGGGTATCCTCCTACGAGCAGTACTTC
CASSTSGVSSYEQYF
>TRBJ1-1|.|TRBV5-6|TRBD1
TGTGCCAGCAGCTTGCGGGACAGGGCCACGAACACTGAAGCTTTCTTT
CASSLRDRATNTEAFF